This T cell receptor (beta chain) was captured in a study of T cells in Graves' hyperthyroidism and ophthalmopathy. Study observations and caveats: Ophthalmopathy was model-predicted a median about six months pre-onset. Most thyroid clonotypes expanded above 0.001 appeared in blood too.

Together with thyroid ultrasound, orbital computed tomography, serum thyroxine and TRAb, clinical symptoms were used for diagnoses. Only a few counts were recorded for this clonotype. The antigen remains undetermined. CDR3 length: 16 residues. V was shortened by 7 bases and J by 6 bases, with 24 bases between the two germline ends. From RNA transcripts, TCR beta CDR3 regions were amplified. TCR CDR3 underwent first-round RT-PCR with the HTBI primer set. Using its own MiXCR run on the multiplex PCR reads, TCRdb lists one record per CDR3 protein. The sample holds nearly 750,000 distinct CDR3 sequences; under 45% are singletons and the top ten take around 31%.

J is TRBJ1-2 and V is TRBV12-3 or TRBV12-4; D gene ambiguous. The sequenced material came from blood. The TCR was taken from a woman in her thirties or forties with Graves' hyperthyroidism. CDR3 DNA sequence: TGTGCCAGCATGGACGGCTCGGCTGGGAATGTGGATGGCTACACCTTC. This encodes CASMDGSAGNVDGYTF.